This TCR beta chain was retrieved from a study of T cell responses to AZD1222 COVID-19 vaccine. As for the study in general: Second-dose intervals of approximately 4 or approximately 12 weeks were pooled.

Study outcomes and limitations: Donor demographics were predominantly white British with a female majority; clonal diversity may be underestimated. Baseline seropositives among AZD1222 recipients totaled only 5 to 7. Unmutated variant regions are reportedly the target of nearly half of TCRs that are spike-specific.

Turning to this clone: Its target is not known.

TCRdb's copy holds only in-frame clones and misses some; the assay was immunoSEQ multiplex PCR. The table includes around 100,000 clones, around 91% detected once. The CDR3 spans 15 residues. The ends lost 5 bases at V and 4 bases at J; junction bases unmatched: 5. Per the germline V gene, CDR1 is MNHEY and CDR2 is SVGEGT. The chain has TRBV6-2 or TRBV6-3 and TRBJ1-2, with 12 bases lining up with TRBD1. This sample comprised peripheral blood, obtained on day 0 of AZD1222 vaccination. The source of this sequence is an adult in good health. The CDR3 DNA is TGTGCCAGCAGTAAGGGGACAGGGGGCTTCTATGGCTACACCTTC. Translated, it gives CASSKGTGGFYGYTF.